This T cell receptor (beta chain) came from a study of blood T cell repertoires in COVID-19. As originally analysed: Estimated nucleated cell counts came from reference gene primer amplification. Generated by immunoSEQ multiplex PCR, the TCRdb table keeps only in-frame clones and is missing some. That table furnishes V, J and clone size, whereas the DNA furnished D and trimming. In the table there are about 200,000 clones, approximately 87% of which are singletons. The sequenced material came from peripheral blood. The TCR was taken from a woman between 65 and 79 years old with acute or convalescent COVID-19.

The CDR3 DNA follows: TGTGCCAGCAGTTTGGTCCTTAGCGGCTACACCTTC. This encodes CASSLVLSGYTF. The V and J genes are TRBV12-3 or TRBV12-4 and TRBJ1-2; unclear D gene. This CDR3 spans 12 amino acids. V was shortened by 3 bases and J by 8 bases, with 10 bases between the two germline ends.